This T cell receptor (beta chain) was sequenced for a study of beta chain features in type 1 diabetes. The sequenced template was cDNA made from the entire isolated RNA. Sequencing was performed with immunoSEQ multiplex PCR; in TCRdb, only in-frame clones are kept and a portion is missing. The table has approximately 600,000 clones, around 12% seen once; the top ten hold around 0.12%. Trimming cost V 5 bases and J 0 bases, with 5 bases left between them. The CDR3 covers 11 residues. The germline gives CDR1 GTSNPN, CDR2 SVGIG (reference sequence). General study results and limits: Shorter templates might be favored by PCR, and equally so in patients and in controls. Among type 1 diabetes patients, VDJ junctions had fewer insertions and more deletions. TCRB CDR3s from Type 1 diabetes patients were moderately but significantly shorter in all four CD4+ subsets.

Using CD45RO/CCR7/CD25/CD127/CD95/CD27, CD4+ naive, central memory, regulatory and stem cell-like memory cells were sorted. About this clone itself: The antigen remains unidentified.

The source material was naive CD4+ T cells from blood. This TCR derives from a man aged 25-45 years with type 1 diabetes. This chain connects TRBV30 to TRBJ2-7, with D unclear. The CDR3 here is CAWQNSYEQYF. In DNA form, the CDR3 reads TGTGCCTGGCAGAACTCCTACGAGCAGTACTTC.